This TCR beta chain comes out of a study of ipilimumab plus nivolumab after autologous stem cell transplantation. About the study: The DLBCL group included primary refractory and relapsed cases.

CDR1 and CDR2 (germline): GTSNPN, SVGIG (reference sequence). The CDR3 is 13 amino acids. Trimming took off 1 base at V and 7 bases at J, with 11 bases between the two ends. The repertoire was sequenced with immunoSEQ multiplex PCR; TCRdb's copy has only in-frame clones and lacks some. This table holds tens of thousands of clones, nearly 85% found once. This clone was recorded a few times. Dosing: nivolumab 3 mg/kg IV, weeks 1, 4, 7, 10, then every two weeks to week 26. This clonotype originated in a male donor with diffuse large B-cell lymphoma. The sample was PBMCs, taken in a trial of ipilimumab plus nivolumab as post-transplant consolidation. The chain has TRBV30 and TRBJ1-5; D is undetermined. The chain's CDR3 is CAWSGMGTQPQHF. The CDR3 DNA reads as TGTGCCTGGAGTGGTATGGGTACCCAGCCCCAGCATTTT.